The clone carrying this T cell receptor beta chain showed up just a few times. The PCR was carried out with 60 Vbeta primers and 13 Jbeta primers. The assay was immunoSEQ multiplex PCR, and TCRdb's table has in-frame clones only and misses some. The table includes 84,000 or so clones, about two thirds detected once. This record belongs to a study of cytomegalovirus exposure and HLA in healthy donors. Between the trimmed V and J ends, which lost 2 bases and 8 bases, there was a span of 9 bases. The CDR3 covers 13 residues. Per germline, CDR1 MGHDK and CDR2 SYGVNS. Sequenced sample: PBMCs. The V and J genes are TRBV25-1 and TRBJ1-4; the D is unclear. This receptor was taken from a woman in her 30s in good health and CMV-seropositive. The CDR3 here is CASSEVSLEKLFF. The CDR3, as DNA: TGTGCCAGCAGTGAAGTATCCCTGGAAAAACTGTTTTTT.